Listed below are T cell receptor beta chains from one sample, sequenced in a study of T cells in Graves' hyperthyroidism and ophthalmopathy. TCRdb redid the calling of the multiplex PCR reads with MiXCR, one entry per CDR3 protein. The sample contains 450,000 to 600,000 distinct CDR3 sequences, 15% to 20% of which appear only once. The specimen sequenced was blood. The receptors here all came from a middle-aged man with Graves' ophthalmopathy. The CDR3 runs from the conserved cysteine through the conserved F or W. The D gene is left open where the match is weak. The size of a clone is reported for some rows only, either as once, few or many, or as a class for expanded clones.

clone size,D gene,V gene,J gene,CDR3 protein,CDR3 DNA
many,TRBD1,TRBV11-2,TRBJ1-1,CASSPGDRGNTEAFF,TGTGCCAGCAGCCCGGGGGACAGGGGGAACACTGAAGCTTTCTTT
few,-,TRBV6-2/TRBV6-3,TRBJ2-7,CASSYHPSSGYEQYF,TGTGCCAGCAGTTACCACCCATCAAGCGGCTACGAGCAGTACTTC
-,TRBD2,TRBV9,TRBJ2-3,CASSVGVAGLSDTQYF,TGTGCCAGCAGCGTAGGGGTAGCGGGATTGTCAGATACGCAGTATTTT
many,TRBD2,TRBV6-1,TRBJ2-1,CASSPLAGESNEQFF,TGTGCCAGCAGCCCTCTAGCGGGGGAATCCAATGAGCAGTTCTTC
few,-,TRBV19,TRBJ1-1,CASLGAGAQNTEAFF,TGTGCCAGTTTGGGCGCGGGCGCCCAGAACACTGAAGCTTTCTTT
many,-,TRBV12-3/TRBV12-4,TRBJ2-2,CASSLSPNTGELFF,TGTGCCAGCAGTTTAAGCCCAAACACCGGGGAGCTGTTTTTT
-,TRBD1,TRBV28,TRBJ1-2,CASTGGAGLNGYTF,TGTGCCAGCACAGGGGGCGCCGGTTTGAACGGCTACACCTTC
-,-,TRBV7-8,TRBJ1-1,CASSLSSPGNTEAFF,TGTGCCAGCAGCTTATCCTCCCCGGGGAACACTGAAGCTTTCTTT
many,-,TRBV10-3,TRBJ2-2,CAISSTGTVNTGELFF,TGTGCCATCAGCAGTACCGGGACGGTGAACACCGGGGAGCTGTTTTTT
once,TRBD2,TRBV7-3,TRBJ2-1,CASSLRGLKGNEQFF,TGTGCCAGCAGCTTGCGGGGGTTAAAGGGGAATGAGCAGTTCTTC
few,-,TRBV9,TRBJ1-5,CASSVSGNNQPQHF,TGTGCCAGCAGCGTAAGCGGGAACAATCAGCCCCAGCATTTT
many,-,TRBV5-1,TRBJ1-2,CASSLTQDRLGYTF,TGCGCCAGCAGCTTGACCCAAGACAGACTTGGCTACACCTTC
-,TRBD2,TRBV7-3,TRBJ2-6,CVSGGPGANVLTF,TGTGTCAGCGGGGGGCCTGGGGCCAACGTCCTGACTTTC
many,-,TRBV12-3/TRBV12-4,TRBJ2-1,CASSLSRARISYNEQFF,TGTGCCAGCAGTTTAAGTCGTGCTAGGATTTCCTACAATGAGCAGTTCTTC
many,-,TRBV20-1,TRBJ2-1,CSAPDAVEQFF,TGCAGTGCCCCTGACGCAGTTGAGCAGTTCTTC
few,TRBD2,TRBV6-9,TRBJ2-7,CASSYSGSPYEQYF,TGTGCCAGCAGTTATAGCGGGAGCCCCTACGAGCAGTACTTC
many,-,TRBV28,TRBJ1-1,CASSSRGGAFF,TGTGCCAGCAGTTCGAGGGGGGGGGCTTTCTTT